Listed below are T cell receptor beta chains from one sample, sequenced in a study of T cell repertoires in cytomegalovirus infection. These receptors have no identified antigens. MiXCR, run by TCRdb on the reads, gives a single entry per CDR3 protein. The profile covers hundreds of thousands of distinct CDR3 sequences, with about 27% appearing a single time and around 20% taken by the ten largest. The sample consisted of cultured PBMCs, taken from culture after CMV antigen stimulation. These receptors all stem from a human donor in good health (CMV status not recorded). Some clones in this sample may be carry-over from other donors' samples. CDR3s include the opening cysteine and the closing phenylalanine or tryptophan. Fields, in order: V gene, J gene, clone size, D gene, CDR3 protein, CDR3 DNA. The D gene is left open where the match is weak. Size tells how often a clone was seen (once, few, many) or the class of an expanded clone, and some rows leave it out.

>TRBV20-1|TRBJ2-7|.|.
CSAISAVTDEQYF
TGCAGTGCTATCTCGGCGGTGACGGACGAGCAGTACTTC
>TRBV20-1|TRBJ1-2|few|.
CSASVGRRDGYTF
TGCAGTGCTAGCGTGGGGAGGAGGGATGGCTACACCTTC
>TRBV11-2|TRBJ1-2|many|.
CASSLSSRGGIYGYTF
TGTGCCAGCAGCTTATCCTCCAGGGGAGGTATCTATGGCTACACCTTC
>TRBV27|TRBJ2-1|few|.
CASNRQGGYNEQFF
TGTGCCAGCAACCGGCAGGGGGGGTACAATGAGCAGTTCTTC
>TRBV11-1|TRBJ2-7|.|.
CASSLAGVISSYEQYF
TGTGCCAGCAGCCTGGCAGGGGTGATTAGCTCCTACGAGCAGTACTTC
>TRBV6-1|TRBJ1-5|few|.
CASTLGGGGNQPQHF
TGTGCCAGCACACTTGGGGGGGGAGGCAATCAGCCCCAGCATTTT
>TRBV7-8|TRBJ2-2|once|TRBD2
CASSQRTSGRARSPGELFF
TGTGCCAGCAGCCAGAGGACTAGCGGGAGGGCTAGATCCCCCGGGGAGCTGTTTTTT
>TRBV7-7|TRBJ2-7|.|TRBD2
CASSQAGETRQYF
TGTGCTAGCAGCCAGGCGGGGGAGACTAGGCAGTACTTC
>TRBV6-2/TRBV6-3|TRBJ2-5|many|.
CASSYQPQETQYF
TGTGCCAGCAGCTATCAGCCCCAAGAGACCCAGTACTTC
>TRBV7-9|TRBJ2-7|many|.
CASSLLGAYEQYF
TGTGCCAGCAGCTTACTTGGGGCCTACGAGCAGTACTTC
>TRBV6-1|TRBJ2-7|many|.
CASSPVGVGSEQYF
TGTGCCAGCAGCCCTGTGGGGGTCGGTAGCGAGCAGTACTTC
>TRBV19|TRBJ2-7|few|.
CASSIGQRISYEQYF
TGTGCCAGTAGTATTGGGCAGAGGATCTCCTACGAGCAGTACTTC
>TRBV12-3/TRBV12-4|TRBJ1-4|few|.
CASTNPLAATNEKLFF
TGTGCCAGCACCAATCCCCTTGCTGCAACTAATGAAAAACTGTTTTTT
>TRBV7-8|TRBJ2-5|few|TRBD2
CASSLEASGGKETQYF
TGTGCCAGCAGCTTAGAAGCTAGCGGGGGGAAAGAGACCCAGTACTTC
>TRBV28|TRBJ1-4|.|.
CASSLWQTTNEKLFF
TGTGCCAGCAGTTTATGGCAGACAACTAATGAAAAACTGTTTTTT
>TRBV19|TRBJ2-3|.|.
CASQKEQGWDTQYF
TGTGCCAGCCAAAAGGAGCAGGGCTGGGATACGCAGTATTTT
>TRBV7-2|TRBJ2-1|many|.
CASSFKVLGGALSYNEQFF
TGTGCCAGCAGCTTTAAGGTTTTGGGGGGAGCGCTCTCATACAATGAGCAGTTCTTC
>TRBV20-1|TRBJ1-1|.|.
CSARRGRLIMNTEAFF
TGCAGTGCTAGAAGGGGTCGACTCATCATGAACACTGAAGCTTTCTTT
>TRBV2|TRBJ2-2|.|TRBD2
CASRRGSGSPGELFF
TGTGCCAGCCGGAGGGGTAGCGGGAGTCCCGGGGAGCTGTTTTTT
>TRBV19|TRBJ2-7|few|.
CASSPAGTRRASYEQYF
TGTGCCAGTAGCCCCGCGGGAACACGACGCGCCTCCTACGAGCAGTACTTC
>TRBV4-2|TRBJ2-6|many|.
CASRLQGVGGSGANVLTF
TGTGCCTCACGCTTACAGGGAGTTGGTGGGTCTGGGGCCAACGTCCTGACTTTC
>TRBV20-1|TRBJ1-5|.|.
CSARTRRSQTQPQHF
TGCAGTGCTAGAACCAGGCGGTCGCAGACTCAGCCCCAGCATTTT
>TRBV28|TRBJ2-1|.|TRBD2
CASKIYSGNNEQFF
TGTGCCAGCAAAATATATAGCGGGAACAATGAGCAGTTCTTC
>TRBV6-1|TRBJ2-2|.|TRBD2
CASRARRMAGDTGELFF
TGTGCCAGCAGGGCCCGTCGGATGGCGGGGGACACCGGGGAGCTGTTTTTT
>TRBV4-2|TRBJ2-1|.|.
CASSQGDLPGEQFF
TGTGCCAGCAGCCAGGGGGACCTCCCTGGCGAGCAGTTCTTC
>TRBV28|TRBJ1-1|.|TRBD1
CASSIRQGRSTEAFF
TGTGCCAGCAGTATTCGACAGGGCAGGAGCACTGAAGCTTTCTTT
>TRBV11-2|TRBJ1-3|.|.
CASSPERTGNTIYF
TGTGCCAGCAGCCCAGAGAGGACTGGAAACACCATATATTTT
>TRBV7-9|TRBJ1-6|.|.
CASSRDTDNSPLHF
TGTGCCAGCAGCCGAGACACAGATAATTCACCCCTCCACTTT
>TRBV10-3|TRBJ2-7|.|.
CAISEWQDEQYF
TGTGCCATCAGTGAGTGGCAAGACGAGCAGTACTTC
>TRBV3-1|TRBJ2-1|.|.
CASSQGGTDNEQFF
TGTGCCAGCAGCCAAGGCGGGACAGACAATGAGCAGTTCTTC
>TRBV7-9|TRBJ2-1|.|TRBD2
CASSPSGRASNEQFF
TGTGCCAGCAGCCCGAGCGGGAGGGCCTCAAATGAGCAGTTCTTC
>TRBV28|TRBJ1-2|.|TRBD1
CATSDRIHGYTF
TGTGCCACCTCGGACAGGATCCATGGCTACACCTTC
>TRBV6-9|TRBJ2-6|few|TRBD2
CASIQGEGSGANVLTF
TGTGCCAGCATCCAAGGGGAGGGCTCTGGGGCCAACGTCCTGACTTTC
>TRBV7-2|TRBJ1-2|few|.
CASSASRFYGYTF
TGTGCCAGCAGCGCCTCCCGATTCTATGGCTACACCTTC
>TRBV19|TRBJ1-2|many|.
CASSALGIGYGYTF
TGTGCCAGTAGTGCTTTGGGCATAGGATATGGCTACACCTTC
>TRBV10-3|TRBJ1-2|few|.
CAISDKTVVNYGYTF
TGTGCCATCAGTGATAAGACGGTGGTAAACTATGGCTACACCTTC
>TRBV20-1|TRBJ2-7|few|TRBD2
CSARENAGTSGRFYLGEQYF
TGCAGTGCTAGAGAGAATGCCGGGACTAGCGGGAGGTTCTACCTTGGGGAGCAGTACTTC
>TRBV7-2|TRBJ2-1|few|.
CASSLTLSSYNEQFF
TGTGCCAGCAGCTTAACGCTGAGCTCCTACAATGAGCAGTTCTTC
>TRBV11-1|TRBJ1-3|.|TRBD1
CASSPRWDSRNSGNTIYF
TGTGCCAGCAGCCCCAGGTGGGACAGCAGAAACTCTGGAAACACCATATATTTT
>TRBV28|TRBJ2-5|.|.
CASRRPYRAGRETQYF
TGTGCCAGCAGACGTCCCTATAGGGCGGGAAGAGAGACCCAGTACTTC
>TRBV7-8|TRBJ2-2|few|TRBD1
CASSPWTGRRRTGELFF
TGTGCCAGCAGCCCTTGGACAGGCCGAAGGAGGACCGGGGAGCTGTTTTTT
>TRBV6-5|TRBJ1-1|.|TRBD1
CASSHGTGWETEAFF
TGTGCCAGCAGTCACGGGACAGGGTGGGAAACTGAAGCTTTCTTT
>TRBV7-6|TRBJ2-1|many|.
CASSLGVLSSYNEQFF
TGTGCCAGCAGCTTAGGAGTCCTCAGCTCCTACAATGAGCAGTTCTTC